This TCR beta chain was profiled in a study of T-cell memory formation after mild COVID-19. About the research overall: TCR clusters showed largely donor specificity.

MiXCR was run by TCRdb on the 5' RACE reads, yielding one entry per CDR3 protein. Counted here are roughly 250,000 distinct CDR3 sequences, 16% occurring once; the ten biggest clones make up about 3.5%. The CDR3 length is 16 residues. The source material was PBMCs or a T cell subset sorted from them (not recorded which). The rearrangement joins TRBV3-2 to TRBJ1-2. TRBV3-2 is a pseudogene segment. The source is a man between 18 and 35 years old who had mild COVID-19 (a few samples of this study predate the infection). Cell type and time point are not known. The CDR3 sequence: CASSEDIGPLRYGYTF. Here the CDR3 DNA reads TGTGCCAGCAGCGAAGACATAGGCCCGCTCCGGTATGGCTACACCTTC.